A selection of T cell receptor beta chains follows, all from one sample in a study of T cell responses to AZD1222 COVID-19 vaccine. Method: immunoSEQ multiplex PCR; TCRdb's copy keeps in-frame clones and lacks some. The sample lists 80,000 or so clones, 80% to 90% seen once, with roughly 10% in the top ten. Material: peripheral blood, obtained 28 days after the second AZD1222 dose. The receptors derive from an adult who received the AZD1222 COVID-19 vaccine. Both conserved end residues are part of each CDR3. A D gene is named only where the DNA matches it firmly. Not every row has a clone size; where given, it reads once, few, many or a size class.

d_call: TRBD2; j_call: TRBJ2-1; clone_size: .; v_call: TRBV6-4; cdr3_aa: CASSELAGGLYEQFF; cdr3_nt: TGTGCCAGCAGTGAACTAGCGGGGGGGCTCTATGAGCAGTTCTTC
d_call: .; j_call: TRBJ1-6; clone_size: .; v_call: TRBV5-5; cdr3_aa: CASSPVLGLYNSPLHF; cdr3_nt: TGTGCCAGCAGCCCCGTGTTGGGGTTGTATAATTCACCCCTCCACTTT
d_call: .; j_call: TRBJ2-1; clone_size: .; v_call: TRBV4-1; cdr3_aa: CASSQDPRVFAIEQFF; cdr3_nt: TGCGCCAGCAGCCAAGATCCCAGGGTATTCGCAATTGAGCAGTTCTTC
d_call: TRBD1; j_call: TRBJ1-2; clone_size: .; v_call: TRBV19; cdr3_aa: CASSIRTGGDGYTF; cdr3_nt: TGTGCCAGTAGTATTCGGACAGGGGGAGATGGCTACACCTTC
d_call: .; j_call: TRBJ2-3; clone_size: .; v_call: TRBV4-2; cdr3_aa: CASSPDSTDTQYF; cdr3_nt: TGTGCCAGCAGCCCGGACAGCACAGATACGCAGTATTTT
d_call: .; j_call: TRBJ1-1; clone_size: .; v_call: TRBV27; cdr3_aa: CASRTLGDTEAFF; cdr3_nt: TGTGCCAGCAGGACCTTGGGGGACACTGAAGCTTTCTTT
d_call: .; j_call: TRBJ1-1; clone_size: .; v_call: TRBV6-6; cdr3_aa: CASSTTGMTEAFF; cdr3_nt: TGTGCCAGCAGTACTACAGGGATGACTGAAGCTTTCTTT
d_call: .; j_call: TRBJ1-2; clone_size: many; v_call: TRBV6-1; cdr3_aa: CASSETVYGYTF; cdr3_nt: TGTGCCAGCAGTGAGACGGTCTATGGCTACACCTTC
d_call: TRBD1; j_call: TRBJ1-2; clone_size: .; v_call: TRBV4-2; cdr3_aa: CASSPSGQGAEGYTF; cdr3_nt: TGTGCCAGCAGCCCCTCCGGGCAGGGGGCGGAAGGCTACACCTTC
d_call: .; j_call: TRBJ2-2; clone_size: .; v_call: TRBV28; cdr3_aa: CASGTQNTGELFF; cdr3_nt: TGTGCCAGCGGGACACAGAACACCGGGGAGCTGTTTTTT
d_call: TRBD1; j_call: TRBJ2-1; clone_size: .; v_call: TRBV27; cdr3_aa: CARGEHGTGGSGQFF; cdr3_nt: TGTGCCCGCGGGGAACACGGGACAGGGGGGTCTGGGCAGTTCTTC
d_call: TRBD1; j_call: TRBJ2-7; clone_size: .; v_call: TRBV14; cdr3_aa: CASSQMTGSSYEQYF; cdr3_nt: TGTGCCAGCAGCCAAATGACAGGGAGCTCCTACGAGCAGTACTTC
d_call: .; j_call: TRBJ2-2; clone_size: .; v_call: TRBV24-1; cdr3_aa: CATSDRDKGGELFF; cdr3_nt: TGTGCCACCAGTGACAGGGACAAAGGCGGGGAGCTGTTTTTT
d_call: .; j_call: TRBJ1-3; clone_size: .; v_call: TRBV21-1; cdr3_aa: CASSKSGRPYSGNTIYF; cdr3_nt: TGTGCCAGCAGCAAAAGTGGCAGGCCTTACTCTGGAAACACCATATATTTT
d_call: .; j_call: TRBJ1-2; clone_size: .; v_call: TRBV28; cdr3_aa: CASRTGGYGYTF; cdr3_nt: TGTGCCAGCAGGACCGGGGGCTATGGCTACACCTTC
d_call: .; j_call: TRBJ2-6; clone_size: .; v_call: TRBV30; cdr3_aa: CAWSTSGANVLTF; cdr3_nt: TGTGCCTGGAGTACCTCTGGGGCCAACGTCCTGACTTTC
d_call: TRBD1; j_call: TRBJ2-3; clone_size: .; v_call: TRBV12-3/TRBV12-4; cdr3_aa: CASTRAGGDTQYF; cdr3_nt: TGTGCCAGCACAAGGGCAGGGGGAGATACGCAGTATTTT
d_call: TRBD2; j_call: TRBJ2-3; clone_size: once; v_call: TRBV11-2; cdr3_aa: CASSLAPTSAEQYF; cdr3_nt: TGTGCCAGCAGCTTAGCCCCGACTAGCGCCGAACAGTATTTT
d_call: .; j_call: TRBJ2-1; clone_size: .; v_call: TRBV9; cdr3_aa: CASTPRSYNEQFF; cdr3_nt: TGTGCCAGCACCCCCCGCTCCTACAATGAGCAGTTCTTC
d_call: TRBD2; j_call: TRBJ2-1; clone_size: .; v_call: TRBV28; cdr3_aa: CASSSRFWGTTRDEQFF; cdr3_nt: TGTGCCAGCAGTTCGCGCTTCTGGGGGACTACCCGGGATGAGCAGTTCTTC
d_call: TRBD1; j_call: TRBJ2-7; clone_size: few; v_call: TRBV6-5; cdr3_aa: CATKFLGQGGEQYF; cdr3_nt: TGTGCCACCAAATTCCTCGGACAGGGTGGCGAGCAGTACTTC
d_call: TRBD1; j_call: TRBJ1-4; clone_size: .; v_call: TRBV6-1; cdr3_aa: CASSDALRQGLREKLFF; cdr3_nt: TGTGCCAGCAGTGACGCCCTCCGACAGGGTCTTAGGGAAAAACTGTTTTTT
d_call: TRBD2; j_call: TRBJ2-7; clone_size: once; v_call: TRBV6-5; cdr3_aa: CASRNGRGEGYEQYF; cdr3_nt: TGTGCCAGCAGAAACGGGAGGGGAGAAGGCTACGAGCAGTACTTC
d_call: .; j_call: TRBJ1-5; clone_size: once; v_call: TRBV19; cdr3_aa: CASGVLGQPQHF; cdr3_nt: TGTGCCAGCGGAGTCCTGGGGCAGCCCCAGCATTTT
d_call: TRBD1; j_call: TRBJ2-7; clone_size: .; v_call: TRBV7-8; cdr3_aa: CASSQSSGQGMYEQYF; cdr3_nt: TGTGCCAGCAGCCAAAGTTCGGGACAGGGGATGTACGAGCAGTACTTC
d_call: TRBD1; j_call: TRBJ1-2; clone_size: .; v_call: TRBV28; cdr3_aa: CASGDRGINGYTF; cdr3_nt: TGTGCCAGCGGGGACAGGGGAATAAATGGCTACACCTTC
d_call: .; j_call: TRBJ1-1; clone_size: .; v_call: TRBV18; cdr3_aa: CASSPALNTEAFF; cdr3_nt: TGTGCCAGCTCACCAGCGTTGAACACTGAAGCTTTCTTT
d_call: TRBD2; j_call: TRBJ2-5; clone_size: .; v_call: TRBV28; cdr3_aa: CASSYSGGRETQYF; cdr3_nt: TGTGCCAGCAGTTATAGCGGGGGTAGGGAGACCCAGTACTTC
d_call: .; j_call: TRBJ1-3; clone_size: .; v_call: TRBV5-1; cdr3_aa: CASIDGDTIYF; cdr3_nt: TGCGCCAGCATTGACGGCGACACCATATATTTT
d_call: .; j_call: TRBJ2-7; clone_size: .; v_call: TRBV11-2; cdr3_aa: CASSFSRNYEQYF; cdr3_nt: TGTGCCAGCAGCTTTAGCAGGAACTACGAGCAGTACTTC
d_call: .; j_call: TRBJ2-3; clone_size: .; v_call: TRBV11-2; cdr3_aa: CASSPLAGISTDTQYF; cdr3_nt: TGTGCCAGCAGCCCATTAGCAGGTATTAGCACAGATACGCAGTATTTT
d_call: .; j_call: TRBJ1-6; clone_size: .; v_call: TRBV13; cdr3_aa: CASSVSGYNSPLHF; cdr3_nt: TGTGCCAGCAGCGTAAGCGGCTATAATTCACCCCTCCACTTT
d_call: .; j_call: TRBJ2-1; clone_size: .; v_call: TRBV28; cdr3_aa: CASSWAGDTYNEQFF; cdr3_nt: TGTGCCAGCAGTTGGGCAGGGGACACCTACAATGAGCAGTTCTTC
d_call: .; j_call: TRBJ1-2; clone_size: .; v_call: TRBV19; cdr3_aa: CASSEGDPDYGYTF; cdr3_nt: TGTGCCAGTAGTGAAGGGGATCCAGACTATGGCTACACCTTC
d_call: .; j_call: TRBJ1-4; clone_size: .; v_call: TRBV6-6; cdr3_aa: CASSYGQDPDGEKLFF; cdr3_nt: TGTGCCAGCAGTTACGGGCAGGACCCCGATGGGGAAAAACTGTTTTTT
d_call: .; j_call: TRBJ1-6; clone_size: .; v_call: TRBV19; cdr3_aa: CASSIVGLDNSPLHF; cdr3_nt: TGTGCCAGTAGTATAGTAGGCCTCGATAATTCACCCCTCCACTTT
d_call: .; j_call: TRBJ1-1; clone_size: .; v_call: TRBV27; cdr3_aa: CASSLSWTANTEAFF; cdr3_nt: TGTGCCAGCAGTTTATCCTGGACAGCGAACACTGAAGCTTTCTTT
d_call: .; j_call: TRBJ2-2; clone_size: .; v_call: TRBV7-3; cdr3_aa: CASSSNTGELFF; cdr3_nt: TGTGCCAGCAGCTCGAACACCGGGGAGCTGTTTTTT
d_call: TRBD2; j_call: TRBJ2-1; clone_size: .; v_call: TRBV28; cdr3_aa: CARGTSGGPNNEQFF; cdr3_nt: TGTGCCAGAGGGACTAGCGGGGGGCCTAACAATGAGCAGTTCTTC
d_call: .; j_call: TRBJ2-3; clone_size: few; v_call: TRBV4-2; cdr3_aa: CASSQDQVTSDDTQYF; cdr3_nt: TGTGCCAGCAGCCAAGATCAGGTCACGTCAGATGATACGCAGTATTTT
d_call: .; j_call: TRBJ1-2; clone_size: .; v_call: TRBV5-4; cdr3_aa: CASSLETGNGYTF; cdr3_nt: TGTGCCAGCAGCTTGGAAACGGGGAATGGCTACACCTTC
d_call: .; j_call: TRBJ2-5; clone_size: few; v_call: TRBV18; cdr3_aa: CASSLQGSQETQYF; cdr3_nt: TGTGCCAGCTCACTGCAGGGGTCCCAAGAGACCCAGTACTTC
d_call: TRBD2; j_call: TRBJ2-4; clone_size: few; v_call: TRBV6-5; cdr3_aa: CASTGTSLGKNIQYF; cdr3_nt: TGTGCCAGCACCGGGACTAGCTTAGGCAAAAACATTCAGTACTTC
d_call: .; j_call: TRBJ1-2; clone_size: .; v_call: TRBV5-6; cdr3_aa: CASSSTGYGYTF; cdr3_nt: TGTGCCAGCAGCTCGACAGGCTATGGCTACACCTTC
d_call: TRBD1; j_call: TRBJ2-2; clone_size: .; v_call: TRBV6-5; cdr3_aa: CASSYGQGRNTGELFF; cdr3_nt: TGTGCCAGCAGTTACGGACAGGGGCGGAACACCGGGGAGCTGTTTTTT
d_call: .; j_call: TRBJ1-2; clone_size: .; v_call: TRBV15; cdr3_aa: CATSAFPAPENFGYTF; cdr3_nt: TGTGCCACCAGCGCTTTTCCAGCGCCCGAAAACTTTGGCTACACCTTC
d_call: TRBD1; j_call: TRBJ2-7; clone_size: .; v_call: TRBV7-8; cdr3_aa: CASSLSGTGGFSEQYF; cdr3_nt: TGTGCCAGCAGCCTTTCCGGGACAGGGGGTTTTAGCGAGCAGTACTTC